This record looks at one T cell receptor beta chain sequence and its context. Genomic DNA per cell subset filled all wells of several immunoSEQ plates. Unsorted PBMC DNA was run through sequencing on ten immunoSEQ deep assay plates. Measured with immunoSEQ multiplex PCR; TCRdb has only the in-frame clones, and not every one. The sample shows about half a million clones, less than 85% of them seen only once. The data originate from a study of shared clonotypes between healthy human individuals. The wider study: Sampling drew on donors who were a couple of women and a few men aged 18 to 49.

Per germline, CDR1 MNHEY and CDR2 SMNVEV (reference sequence). Trimming cost V 3 bases and J 6 bases, with 9 bases left between them. The CDR3 spans 13 residues. The unsorted samples had tens of millions of PBMCs used for genomic DNA. The chain links TRBV27 to TRBJ1-5; D remains ambiguous. Sequenced: PBMCs. This sequence was found in a woman in her thirties or forties in good health. Some clones in this sample may be carry-over from other donors' samples. CDR3 bases: TGTGCCAGCAGTTTGAGGACGGGTCAGCCCCAGCATTTT. Translated, it gives CASSLRTGQPQHF.